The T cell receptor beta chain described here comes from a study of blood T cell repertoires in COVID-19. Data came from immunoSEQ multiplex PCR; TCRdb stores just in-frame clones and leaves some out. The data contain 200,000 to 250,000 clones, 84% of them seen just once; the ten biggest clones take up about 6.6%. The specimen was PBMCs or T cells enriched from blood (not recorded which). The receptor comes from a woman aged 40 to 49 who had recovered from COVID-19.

The DNA for the CDR3 is TGTGCCAGCAGTTTAGGTTTCAGGGGGATAGGCTACACCTTC. This codes for CASSLGFRGIGYTF. The chain couples TRBV28 to TRBJ1-2, with 7 bases identical to TRBD1. The CDR3 runs 14 residues. The germline V gene encodes CDR1 MDHEN and CDR2 SYDVKM. After removal of 2 bases from V and 8 bases from J, the junction contained 8 bases not matched to a gene.